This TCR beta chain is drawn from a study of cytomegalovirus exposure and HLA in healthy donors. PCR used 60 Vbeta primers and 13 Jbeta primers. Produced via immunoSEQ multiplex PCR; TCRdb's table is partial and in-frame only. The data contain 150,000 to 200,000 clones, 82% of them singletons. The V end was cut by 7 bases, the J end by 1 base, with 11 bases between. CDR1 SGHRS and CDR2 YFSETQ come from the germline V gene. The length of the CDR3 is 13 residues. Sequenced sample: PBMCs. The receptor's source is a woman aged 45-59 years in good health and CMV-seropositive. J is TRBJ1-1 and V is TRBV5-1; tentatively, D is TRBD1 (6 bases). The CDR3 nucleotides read TGCGCCAGCGTACAGGGATCGAACACTGAAGCTTTCTTT. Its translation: CASVQGSNTEAFF.